Below are 30 T cell receptor beta chains sequenced from a single sample in a study of control samples from healthy donors and cancer patients. Produced via immunoSEQ multiplex PCR; TCRdb's table is partial and in-frame only. The table lists over 40,000 clones, 88% of them singletons, with about 39% in the top ten. What was sequenced was PBMCs. These receptors originate from a man aged 50 to 59 with head and neck cancer.

V and J are TRBV29-1 and TRBJ1-4; the D gene is possibly TRBD1 (6 bases). The CDR3 length is 13 residues. The V and J ends lost 6 bases and 4 bases respectively, with 12 bases between them. From germline, CDR1 is SQVTM and CDR2 ANQGSEA. The DNA for the CDR3 is TGCAGCGTCACGGGACAAGATAATGAAAAACTGTTTTTT. Translation: CSVTGQDNEKLFF.

The count of this clone is one. The chain recombines TRBV27 with TRBJ2-3; the match to TRBD2 covers 15 bases. Looked up from germline, CDR1 is MNHEY and CDR2 is SMNVEV (reference sequence). Trimming removed 5 bases from V and 1 base from J; junction bases left unmatched: 19. The CDR3 consists of 22 residues. The DNA for the CDR3 is TGTGCCAGCAGTCCTGCCCCCCCGGGACTAGCGGGGGGCCGTTGGGGCACAGATACGCAGTATTTT. Amino acids: CASSPAPPGLAGGRWGTDTQYF.

The CDR3 region is CASSSGLATDTQYF. The CDR3 DNA reads TGTGCCAGCAGCTCGGGACTAGCAACAGATACGCAGTATTTT. The chain has TRBV5-5 and TRBJ2-3; 9 nucleotides align to TRBD2. From germline, CDR1 is SGHKS and CDR2 YYEKEE (reference sequence). V shed 3 bases, J shed 3 bases, and the junction held 2 bases outside the gene matches. The CDR3 length is 14 residues.

The chain links TRBV3-1 (or the pseudogene TRBV3-2) to TRBJ2-7, with 9 nucleotides matching TRBD2. J lost 4 bases, V lost 2 bases, and 9 bases had no gene match. The CDR3 contains 16 residues. Germline V gives CDR1 LGHDT, CDR2 YNNKEL (reference sequence). This CDR3 is CASSQRIASGTYEQYF. DNA of the CDR3: TGTGCCAGCAGCCAACGTATAGCTAGCGGGACATACGAGCAGTACTTC.

The chain links TRBV11-3 to TRBJ2-2; tentatively, D is TRBD2 (7 bases). Germline V gives CDR1 SGHNT, CDR2 YENEEA. Trimming removed 2 bases at V and 5 bases at J, with 9 bases between. The length of the CDR3 is 14 residues. The CDR3 region is CASSLRGGTGELFF. The CDR3 DNA is TGTGCCAGCAGCTTAAGGGGGGGAACCGGGGAGCTGTTTTTT.

The chain employs TRBV2 and TRBJ2-6, with D possibly being TRBD2 (7 bases). The CDR3 covers 18 residues. Trimming removed 6 bases at V and 0 bases at J, with 18 bases between. Germline V gene lookup returns CDR1 SNHLY and CDR2 FYNNEI. The CDR3 DNA sequence: TGTGCCAGCAGGGGGGGGACACAGGGCTCCTCTGGGGCCAACGTCCTGACTTTC. Translation gives CASRGGTQGSSGANVLTF.

V gene TRBV10-3 combines with J gene TRBJ2-1; 15 nucleotides align to TRBD2. This CDR3 has 15 residues. Germline values: CDR1 ENHRY, CDR2 SYGVKD. V trimming: 3 bases; J trimming: 10 bases; junction bases outside the gene matches: 4. CDR3 protein: CAISDGTSGGKEQFF. The CDR3 nucleotides read TGTGCCATCAGTGATGGGACTAGCGGGGGGAAAGAGCAGTTCTTC.

This clone has only one observation. The chain carries TRBV5-1 and TRBJ2-2; tentative D call: TRBD2 (5 bases). Between the trimmed V and J ends, which lost 0 bases and 6 bases, there was a span of 6 bases. The length of the CDR3 is 13 residues. Germline lookup yields CDR1 SGHRS and CDR2 YFSETQ. The CDR3, as DNA: TGCGCCAGCAGCTTGGTGGAGGCCGGGGAGCTGTTTTTT. Its protein is CASSLVEAGELFF. The full variable domain, its missing parts supplied by reference TRBV5-1 and TRBJ2-2, is KAGVTQTPRYLIKTRGQQVTLSCSPISGHRSVSWYQQTPGQGLQFLFEYFSETQRNKGNFPGRFSGRQFSNSRSEMNVSTLELGDSALYLCASSLVEAGELFFGEGSRLTVL.

The V and J genes are TRBV7-9 and TRBJ1-1, with 9 bases matching TRBD1. The CDR3 runs to 15 residues. Trimming removed 2 bases from V and 6 bases from J; junction bases left unmatched: 7. CDR1 is SEHNR and CDR2 is FQNEAQ in the germline V gene (reference sequence). The DNA of the CDR3 is TGTGCCAGCAGCTTACAGACAGGGGGGGCGTCTGAAGCTTTCTTT. Amino acid sequence: CASSLQTGGASEAFF.

This clone was recorded a few times. The chain couples TRBV5-4 to TRBJ1-2, with unresolved D. This CDR3 has 12 amino acids. V was pared by 0 bases and J by 5 bases, with 5 bases between. Per the germline V gene, CDR1 is SGHNT and CDR2 is YYREEE (reference sequence). The CDR3 nucleotides read TGTGCCAGCAGCTTGGGACTGTATGGCTACACCTTC. Amino acid sequence: CASSLGLYGYTF.

The gene calls are TRBV6-2 or TRBV6-3 and TRBJ2-7, with D maybe TRBD2 (6 bases). This CDR3 is built from 16 residues. Trimming pared 0 bases from V and 0 bases from J, leaving 12 bases between. The germline gives CDR1 MNHEY, CDR2 SVGEGT. The CDR3 spells CASSYSAGGNSYEQYF. CDR3 DNA sequence: TGTGCCAGCAGTTACTCGGCCGGAGGGAACTCCTACGAGCAGTACTTC.

This clone was picked up one time. The CDR3 loop is CASSQTENSPLHF. The CDR3 DNA reads TGTGCCAGCAGTCAGACAGAAAATTCACCCCTCCACTTT. V and J are TRBV6-5 and TRBJ1-6; tentative D call: TRBD1 (5 bases). Germline V gives CDR1 MNHEY, CDR2 SVGAGI. The germline V and J ends were trimmed by 5 bases and 7 bases, with 9 bases remaining between them. This CDR3 is built from 13 residues.

The V call is TRBV11-3, the J call TRBJ2-1, with 8 bases identical to TRBD2. This CDR3 region has 15 residues. CDR1 is SGHNT and CDR2 is YENEEA in the germline V gene. V was clipped by 5 bases and J by 5 bases; unmatched bases: 8. CDR3 protein: CASSAGLGTNNEQFF. CDR3 sequence (DNA): TGTGCCAGCAGCGCGGGACTAGGTACCAACAATGAGCAGTTCTTC.

This sequence joins TRBV19 and TRBJ2-5, with D possibly being TRBD1 or TRBD2 (6 bases each). Germline V CDR1 and CDR2: LNHDA, SQIVND (reference sequence). CDR3 length: 14 residues. Trimming left V 3 bases short and J 5 bases short, with 13 bases between. CDR3 DNA: TGTGCCAGTAGTATTATGGACAGCGGGGAGACCCAGTACTTC. It yields the protein CASSIMDSGETQYF.

This clone turned up a few times. The rearrangement uses TRBV7-9 and TRBJ1-1, with 9 bases lining up with TRBD1. V lost 7 bases to trimming and J lost 4 bases; unmatched junction nucleotides: 13. The CDR3 is 16 residues long. Germline assignment: CDR1 SEHNR and CDR2 FQNEAQ (reference sequence). CDR3 in amino acids: CASTRPPGDRATEAFF. Here the CDR3 DNA reads TGTGCCAGCACCCGCCCCCCCGGGGACAGGGCCACTGAAGCTTTCTTT.

This clone has only one observation. The chain has TRBV3-1 (or the pseudogene TRBV3-2) and TRBJ1-5; no clear D gene. This CDR3 has 15 residues. Germline V gives CDR1 LGHDT, CDR2 YNNKEL (reference sequence). With 0 bases removed from V and 4 bases from J, the gap between germline ends came to 10 bases. In DNA form, the CDR3 reads TGTGCCAGCAGCCAAGATCAGGACGGGAATCAGCCCCAGCATTTT. This sequence encodes CASSQDQDGNQPQHF.

The chain employs TRBV6-5 and TRBJ2-7, with 7 bases identical to TRBD1. Germline loops: CDR1 MNHEY, CDR2 SVGAGI. The CDR3 consists of 13 residues. Germline trimming cut 8 bases from V and 6 bases from J; bases unmatched to any gene: 10. CDR3 in amino acids: CASYPTGLGEQYF. CDR3 DNA: TGTGCCAGCTACCCGACAGGGCTGGGCGAGCAGTACTTC.

This chain connects TRBV5-1 to TRBJ2-5; D unclear. Germline V gene lookup returns CDR1 SGHRS and CDR2 YFSETQ. Trimming stripped 3 bases from V and 7 bases from J, with 16 bases between. This CDR3 is 14 amino acids long. CDR3 DNA sequence: TGCGCCAGCAGCTCCGGGTTAGCTGAAGGGACCCAGTACTTC. This encodes CASSSGLAEGTQYF.

The rearrangement uses TRBV4-3 and TRBJ1-5; tentatively, D is TRBD1 (6 bases). The germline CDR1 and CDR2 sequences are LGHNA and YSLEER. The V gene lost 0 bases and the J gene lost 7 bases, with 19 bases spanning the gap. The CDR3 sequence is 17 residues long. CDR3 loop: CASSQDVYPGAGQPQHF. The CDR3 DNA is TGCGCCAGCAGCCAAGATGTTTATCCGGGGGCTGGACAGCCCCAGCATTTT.

This chain joins TRBV28 and TRBJ2-7, with unresolved D. Germline values: CDR1 MDHEN, CDR2 SYDVKM. V was shortened by 3 bases and J by 0 bases, with 9 bases between the two germline ends. CDR3 length equals 14 residues. The CDR3 is CASSLSGYSYEQYF. The CDR3 bases are TGTGCCAGCAGTTTGTCCGGATACTCCTACGAGCAGTACTTC.

The chain employs TRBV18 and TRBJ2-5, with D perhaps being TRBD1 or TRBD2 (5 bases each). The germline V and J ends were trimmed by 2 bases and 2 bases, with 12 bases remaining between them. Per germline, CDR1 KGHSH and CDR2 LQKENI. This CDR3 contains 15 residues. CDR3 DNA sequence: TGTGCCAGCTCACCAAGGCTGGGGGAACAAGAGACCCAGTACTTC. Translation gives CASSPRLGEQETQYF. The full variable domain, completed using reference TRBV18 and TRBJ2-5, is NAGVMQNPRHLVRRRGQEARLRCSPMKGHSHVYWYRQLPEEGLKFMVYLQKENIIDESGMPKERFSAEFPKEGPSILRIQQVVRGDSAAYFCASSPRLGEQETQYFGPGTRLLVL.

The rearrangement links TRBV5-6 to TRBJ2-7; D is perhaps TRBD2 (5 bases). The CDR3 is made up of 12 amino acids. Germline V gene data show CDR1 as SGHDT and CDR2 as YYEEEE. The ends were cut back, 3 bases at V and 7 bases at J, with 11 bases in the middle. CDR3 DNA sequence: TGTGCCAGCAGCTCCGGCGGGTGGGAGCAGTACTTC. Translating gives CASSSGGWEQYF.

The genes are TRBV6-5 and TRBJ2-3; TRBD1 aligns across 8 bases. This CDR3 comprises 15 residues. The V gene's germline CDR1 is MNHEY and CDR2 SVGAGI. V gave up 6 bases and J gave up 2 bases; unmatched junction bases: 7. The CDR3 protein is CASSTRGQVTDTQYF. CDR3 nucleotides: TGTGCCAGCAGCACAAGGGGACAGGTCACAGATACGCAGTATTTT.

The chain recombines TRBV4-1 with TRBJ1-2; D gene uncertain. The CDR3 is 14 residues long. Germline assignment: CDR1 MGHRA and CDR2 YSYEKL. V was trimmed by 0 bases and J by 0 bases, leaving 5 bases between them. The CDR3 loop reads CASSQDRSNYGYTF. CDR3 coding DNA: TGCGCCAGCAGCCAAGACAGGTCTAACTATGGCTACACCTTC.

This chain uses TRBV18 with TRBJ1-1, with D possibly matching TRBD1 (5 bases). This CDR3 region has 15 residues. The V gene's germline CDR1 is KGHSH and CDR2 LQKENI. V was cut by 1 base and J by 3 bases, with 12 bases left in between. Written as DNA, the CDR3 is TGTGCCAGCTCACCACGGGGCCTGAGGGACACTGAAGCTTTCTTT. It specifies CASSPRGLRDTEAFF.

The chain employs TRBV24-1 and TRBJ1-5, with 9 bases identical to TRBD1. Trimming took 5 bases from V and 4 from J; bases not matched to a gene: 5. The CDR3 length is 15 residues. The V gene's germline CDR1 is KGHDR and CDR2 SFDVKD. The CDR3 reads CATSAGQGTNQPQHF. In nucleotides, the CDR3 is TGTGCCACCAGTGCTGGACAGGGGACGAATCAGCCCCAGCATTTT.

The chain uses TRBV4-1 and TRBJ1-5; the D is unclear. With 0 bases removed from V and 3 bases from J, the gap between germline ends came to 6 bases. This CDR3 comprises 14 residues. In germline, CDR1 is MGHRA, CDR2 YSYEKL. CDR3 sequence: CASSQDRFNQPQHF. DNA of the CDR3: TGCGCCAGCAGCCAAGATAGATTCAATCAGCCCCAGCATTTT.

The V and J genes are TRBV5-5 and TRBJ1-2; D gene uncertain. V was pared by 5 bases and J by 2 bases, with 16 bases between. CDR3 length equals 15 residues. The germline gives CDR1 SGHKS, CDR2 YYEKEE (reference sequence). As DNA, the CDR3 is TGTGCCAGCAGTCCTAGCCCCGCGGGGAACTATGGCTACACCTTC. Protein product: CASSPSPAGNYGYTF.

This chain joins TRBV4-1 and TRBJ2-1, with 11 bases fitting TRBD2. V lost 0 bases to trimming and J lost 9 bases; unmatched junction nucleotides: 7. The CDR3 loop spans 16 amino acids. Germline CDR1 MGHRA, CDR2 YSYEKL. The DNA for the CDR3 is TGCGCCAGCAGCCAAGATCCGGCTAGCGGGAGGCTTGAGCAGTTCTTC. Protein sequence: CASSQDPASGRLEQFF.

The V and J genes are TRBV5-1 and TRBJ1-4, with a possible D match to TRBD1 (6 bases). The CDR3 is made up of 15 amino acids. The germline V gene encodes CDR1 SGHRS and CDR2 YFSETQ. V was pared by 4 bases and J by 7 bases, with 17 bases between. The CDR3 DNA is TGCGCCAGCAGCACCTTGAGGGGGGACGGTGAAAAACTGTTTTTT. Translated: CASSTLRGDGEKLFF.